This T cell receptor (beta chain) is drawn from a study of cytomegalovirus exposure and HLA in healthy donors. The overall study: Clustering assigned about 80% of the approximately 390 genotyped donors to the Caucasian-associated ancestry cluster. Whole-study results and caveats: It was reported that the classifier diagnosed cytomegalovirus status with high specificity and sensitivity in both the original and validation cohorts. TCR beta V- and J-gene trimming, according to a later analysis, was linked to a missense DCLRE1C variant.

A multiplex PCR was run with 60 Vbeta primers and 13 Jbeta primers. Profiling relied on immunoSEQ multiplex PCR, and the TCRdb table lists in-frame clones only, not all of them. Its table lists fewer than 100,000 clones. The CDR3 covers 13 residues. V lost 2 bases and J lost 6, with 11 bases in between. The germline CDR1 and CDR2 sequences are MNHNY and SVGAGI (reference sequence). In the case of this clone: What it binds is unknown.

The rearrangement joins TRBV6-6 to TRBJ2-7, with D uncertain. The TCR originated in a young man in good health and CMV-seropositive. The material sequenced was PBMCs. For the CDR3, the DNA is TGTGCCAGCAGTTACGGAGAGGTCAGCGAGCAGTACTTC. Translation: CASSYGEVSEQYF.